These T cell receptor beta chains were read from a single sample in a study of CD8+ T cells in alopecia areata. TCRdb's copy holds only in-frame clones and misses some; the assay was immunoSEQ multiplex PCR. This table has roughly 130,000 clones, 45% to 60% appearing once. Sample: CD4+ T cells sorted from blood, taken at week 0. All receptors derive from a human donor with alopecia areata. CDR3s leave out the opening cysteine and the closing phenylalanine or tryptophan.

TRBV5-1	TRBJ2-5	ASRVGLAEEITQY
TRBV14	TRBJ1-1	ASSALGRLNTEAF
TRBV25-1	TRBJ1-1	ASSDLHEAF
TRBV4-1	TRBJ1-5	ASSQDRFSNQPQH
TRBV5-1	TRBJ2-2	ASSSTTGIAGELF
TRBV6-1	TRBJ1-1	ASSGDRLNTEAF
TRBV5-1	TRBJ2-5	ASSLWGRETQY
TRBV7-2	TRBJ2-5	ASSQFGAGETQY
TRBV5-6	TRBJ2-3	ASSHPQGRTDTQY
TRBV18	TRBJ2-1	ASSPLRGSYNEQF
TRBV2	TRBJ2-1	ASSVTRGRAYNEQF
TRBV5-1	TRBJ2-5	ASSLGASPQETQY
TRBV5-6	TRBJ1-1	ASTLTGTPTEAF
TRBV11-2	.	ASRLGGLAYEQY
TRBV9	TRBJ1-6	ASSDHYGINNSPLH
TRBV27	TRBJ2-7	ASSLQGAELPYEQY
TRBV6-5	TRBJ2-6	ASSISASGANVLT
TRBV27	TRBJ2-1	ASSLGMTEQF
TRBV4-1	TRBJ2-7	ASSQPEGTSGSFRGYEQY
TRBV7-2	TRBJ1-2	ASSQPTGTAYGYT
TRBV15	TRBJ2-1	ATSRDGGEQF
TRBV6-4	TRBJ2-1	ASSELGGNEQF
TRBV7-9	TRBJ2-2	ASTFFQDTGELF
TRBV7-9	TRBJ1-1	ASSSDRGATEAF
TRBV5-1	TRBJ1-2	ASSLVGGDSYGYT
TRBV7-8	TRBJ1-2	ASSLSPPTGRYGYT
TRBV5-1	TRBJ2-5	ASSLVQRGGETQY
TRBV19	TRBJ1-1	ASSTGDRSAF
TRBV11-2	TRBJ1-2	ASSPIGWSYT
TRBV2	TRBJ2-7	ASSEDVGTGN
TRBV30	TRBJ2-1	AWSTTSGGSLQF
TRBV5-1	TRBJ2-7	ASTMGDDSGAYEQY
TRBV27	TRBJ2-1	ASSTPSGGNNEQF
TRBV5-1	TRBJ2-7	ASSPNPGQGGYEQY
TRBV6-5	TRBJ2-7	ASRPIGTGQREQY
TRBV2	TRBJ1-2	ASSERAESYGYT
TRBV7-2	TRBJ2-5	ASSNKGGPGGTQY
TRBV5-1	TRBJ2-7	ASSGTVSYEQY
TRBV7-2	TRBJ2-1	ASSLMGQEYNEQF
TRBV6-6	TRBJ2-1	ASRERGVYNEQF
TRBV9	TRBJ2-3	ASSPRLAVVTDTQY
TRBV28	TRBJ2-7	ASMGAQAYEQY
TRBV29-1	TRBJ1-3	SVRGPFGNTIY
TRBV6-6	TRBJ2-1	ASSPAPSGESNEQF
TRBV14	TRBJ1-5	ASSQGGGNQPQH
TRBV11-1	TRBJ2-2	ASTSLAKAGELF